This TCR beta chain was profiled in a study of T cell responses to AZD1222 COVID-19 vaccine. Findings of the study overall: Mostly white British, mostly female donors; authors suggested clonal diversity may be underestimated.

As for this clone: Its target is unknown.

TCRdb's table, derived via immunoSEQ multiplex PCR, lists solely in-frame clones and lacks some. Of around 140,000 clones in the sample, 85% are singletons; the top ten hold 6.5% to 8.5%. The CDR3 is 17 residues long. The chain recombines TRBV21-1 with TRBJ2-3. TRBV21-1 is a pseudogene locus. This TCR was recovered from an adult who received the MenACWY meningococcal vaccine as a control. Sequenced here: peripheral blood, sampled 28 days after the second dose of the MenACWY control vaccine. CDR3 bases: TGTGCCAGCAGCAAAGCGCTAGAGGGGGGCGGCACAGATACGCAGTATTTT. Its protein is CASSKALEGGGTDTQYF.